This T cell receptor (beta chain) was sequenced during a study of blood T cell repertoires in COVID-19. There are 11 residues in the CDR3. Trimming stripped 4 bases from V and 8 bases from J, with 6 bases between. Germline V gives CDR1 MDHEN, CDR2 SYDVKM. In the source study's methods: The assay estimated nucleated cells by amplifying reference gene primers. TCRdb's copy holds only in-frame clones and misses some; the assay was immunoSEQ multiplex PCR. V, J and clone size were drawn from that table, and D and trimming were deduced from the DNA. The sample holds almost 200,000 clones, about 85% seen once.

This receptor was taken from a man in his 60s with COVID-19, enrolled during active disease. The rearrangement joins TRBV28 to TRBJ1-3; D not certain. The specimen sequenced was peripheral blood. CDR3: CASSSRDTIYF. CDR3 nucleotides: TGTGCCAGCAGTTCGAGAGACACCATATATTTT.